Presented here are 10 T cell receptor beta chains from one specimen sequenced in a study of cytomegalovirus exposure and HLA in healthy donors. Sequenced by immunoSEQ multiplex PCR; TCRdb stores in-frame clones only, minus some. Of about 110,000 clones in the sample, approximately 85% are singletons; the top ten hold more than 2.5%. Sequencing was done on a sample of PBMCs. These receptors were taken from a woman aged 18-29 years in good health and CMV-seronegative.

This chain joins TRBV6-5 and TRBJ1-1; D ambiguous. Germline CDR1 is MNHEY and CDR2 is SVGAGI. The germline V and J ends were trimmed by 0 bases and 1 base, with 9 bases remaining between them. The CDR3 spans 15 residues. The DNA of the CDR3 is TGTGCCAGCAGTTACTCGCACGGTACGAACACTGAAGCTTTCTTT. Protein product: CASSYSHGTNTEAFF.

The chain employs TRBV5-1 and TRBJ2-5; TRBD2 matches 8 bases. The CDR3 is made up of 17 amino acids. Germline values: CDR1 SGHRS, CDR2 YFSETQ. V shed 0 bases and J 5 bases; nucleotides not matched to a gene: 12. This CDR3 reads CASSLASWSSGAETQYF. The CDR3 nucleotides are TGCGCCAGCAGCTTGGCCTCATGGAGTAGCGGGGCCGAGACCCAGTACTTC.

The CDR3 DNA follows: TGTGCCAGCAGTACAGGGGGGGGTGGCTACACCTTC. This sequence encodes CASSTGGGGYTF. The chain is built from TRBV2 and TRBJ1-2, with 8 bases fitting TRBD1. J gave up 7 bases and V 5 bases, and 3 bases lay outside the gene matches. CDR3 length: 12 residues. From germline, CDR1 is SNHLY and CDR2 FYNNEI.

The V and J genes are TRBV5-1 and TRBJ2-7; 7 bases match TRBD2. CDR1 SGHRS and CDR2 YFSETQ come from the germline V gene. Losses at the gene ends were 6 bases for V and 0 bases for J; bases not matched to a gene: 6. The CDR3 spans 14 residues. The CDR3 sequence: CASTWGGDSYEQYF. The DNA for the CDR3 is TGCGCCAGCACCTGGGGGGGGGACTCCTACGAGCAGTACTTC.

V gene TRBV30 combines with J gene TRBJ1-2; TRBD1 matches at 7 bases. Looked up from germline, CDR1 is GTSNPN and CDR2 is SVGIG (reference sequence). The CDR3 is 12 amino acids. V shed 7 bases and J 8 bases; nucleotides not matched to a gene: 10. The CDR3 loop is CASRQGGGGYTF. The CDR3 region has the DNA TGTGCCTCACGACAGGGAGGCGGCGGCTACACCTTC.

The chain joins TRBV4-1 to TRBJ1-4; 8 bases fit TRBD1. This CDR3 comprises 16 residues. After removal of 6 bases from V and 4 bases from J, the junction contained 10 bases not matched to a gene. Germline CDR1 and CDR2: MGHRA and YSYEKL. Written as DNA, the CDR3 is TGCGCCAGCAGTTCCGGACAGGGCGTCGGTAATGAAAAACTGTTTTTT. Protein: CASSSGQGVGNEKLFF.

The table lists this clone with a count of one. The V call is TRBV27, the J call TRBJ1-1; 8 bases are shared with TRBD1. The CDR3 is made up of 15 amino acids. V dropped 4 bases and J dropped 0; count of bases not matched to a gene: 4. From germline, CDR1 is MNHEY and CDR2 SMNVEV (reference sequence). CDR3 in amino acids: CASSWDRLMNTEAFF. CDR3 DNA sequence: TGTGCCAGCAGTTGGGACAGGCTAATGAACACTGAAGCTTTCTTT.

V gene TRBV6-4 combines with J gene TRBJ1-1; D call uncertain. This CDR3 is 13 amino acids long. Trimming took 5 bases from V and 5 from J, leaving 12 bases between them. Germline lookup yields CDR1 MRHNA and CDR2 SNTAGT. CDR3 DNA: TGTGCCAGCAGTTTCAATGAGAGGACTGAAGCTTTCTTT. This translates into CASSFNERTEAFF.

The chain joins TRBV7-9 to TRBJ2-5, with TRBD1 matching over 8 bases. Germline CDR1 is SEHNR and CDR2 is FQNEAQ (reference sequence). The CDR3 runs 15 residues. The trim removed 7 bases at V and 4 bases at J, leaving 11 bases unmatched. CDR3 amino acids: CASTALTGTGETQYF. The CDR3, as DNA: TGTGCCAGCACCGCCCTAACCGGGACAGGAGAGACCCAGTACTTC.

The rearrangement joins TRBV2 to TRBJ2-2; D not certain. CDR3 length equals 15 residues. The germline gives CDR1 SNHLY, CDR2 FYNNEI. V lost 2 bases, J lost 5 bases, and 12 bases lay in between. The CDR3 nucleotides read TGTGCCAGCAGTGAACCTGGGCAAATTACCGGGGAGCTGTTTTTT. It encodes CASSEPGQITGELFF.